These 2 T cell receptor beta chains originate from one sample sequenced in a study of cytomegalovirus exposure and HLA in healthy donors. 60 Vbeta and 13 Jbeta primers were used in PCR. The table came from immunoSEQ multiplex PCR; TCRdb's copy has only in-frame clones and leaves some out. Recorded here are roughly 82,000 clones; the top ten clones represent 1.5%. Sequencing was performed on PBMCs. Source of these receptors: a woman aged 55-69 years in good health and CMV-seronegative.

The chain uses TRBV29-1 and TRBJ1-2; 10 bases fit TRBD1. V lost 5 bases and J lost 2; bases outside the gene matches: 5. The CDR3 length is 14 residues. The germline gives CDR1 SQVTM, CDR2 ANQGSEA. CDR3 loop: CSVFGQGVNYGYTF. For the CDR3, the DNA is TGCAGCGTTTTCGGACAGGGGGTAAACTATGGCTACACCTTC.

V and J are TRBV27 and TRBJ2-2; 8 bases are a match to TRBD2. Germline V CDR1 and CDR2: MNHEY, SMNVEV (reference sequence). The CDR3 is 13 amino acids. After removal of 6 bases from V and 5 bases from J, the junction contained 2 bases not matched to a gene. This CDR3 is CASSQRETGELFF. Written as DNA, the CDR3 is TGTGCCAGCAGCCAGCGGGAGACCGGGGAGCTGTTTTTT.